A single T cell receptor (beta chain) is shown here with its context. Its target is not known. Germline lookup yields CDR1 SNHLY and CDR2 FYNNEI. The CDR3 has 11 residues. The data were taken from a study of CXCR3-negative and CXCR3-positive naive CD8 T cells. Overall study results and limits: Naive CXCR3-negative cells resembled naive CXCR3-positive cells in TRBV-TRBJ usage; memory cells differed. Diversity was high in both naive subsets and much lower in memory cells. Cryopreservation partially lowered CXCR3 expression, so most assays used fresh PBMCs.

The authors prepared UMI-labeled TRB cDNA libraries by 5' RACE. TCRdb reprocessed the 5' RACE reads and reports one entry per CDR3 protein, with no DNA. The sample data list 55,000 to 70,000 distinct CDR3 sequences. With a few hundred thousand cells each, the CD8+ T cell subsets were individually sorted in triplicate. The sequence was collected from a human donor in good health. Some clones in this sample may be carry-over from other donors' samples. The sequenced sample consisted of memory CD8+ T cells from blood. J is TRBJ1-1 and V is TRBV2; without DNA, the TCRdb call of TRBD1 cannot be checked. CDR3: CASTRGQEAFF.